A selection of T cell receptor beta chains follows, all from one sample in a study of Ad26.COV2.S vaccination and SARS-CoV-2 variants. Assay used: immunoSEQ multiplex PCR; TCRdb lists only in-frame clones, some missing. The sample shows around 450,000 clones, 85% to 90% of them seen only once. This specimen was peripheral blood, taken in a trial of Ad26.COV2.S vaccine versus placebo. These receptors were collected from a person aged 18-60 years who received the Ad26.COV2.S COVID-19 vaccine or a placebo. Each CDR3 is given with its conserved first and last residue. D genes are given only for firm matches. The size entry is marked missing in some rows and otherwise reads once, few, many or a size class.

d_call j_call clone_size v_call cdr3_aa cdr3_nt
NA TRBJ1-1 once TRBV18 CASSEGTLMNTEAFF TGTGCCAGCTCTGAGGGGACGTTAATGAACACTGAAGCTTTCTTT
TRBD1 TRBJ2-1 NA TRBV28 CASAGLGQGFYEQFF TGTGCCAGCGCTGGGTTGGGACAGGGTTTTTATGAGCAGTTCTTC
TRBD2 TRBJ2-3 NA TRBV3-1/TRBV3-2 CASSPPRLAGDFTDTQYF TGTGCCAGCAGCCCACCCCGGTTAGCGGGGGACTTCACAGATACGCAGTATTTT
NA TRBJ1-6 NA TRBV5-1 CASSLAGESRSPLHF TGCGCCAGCAGCTTGGCGGGGGAGAGTAGGTCACCCCTCCACTTT
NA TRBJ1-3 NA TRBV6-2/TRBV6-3 CASSYRSSGNTIYF TGTGCCAGCAGTTACAGGTCCTCTGGAAACACCATATATTTT
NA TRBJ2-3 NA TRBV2 CASTTDRSTDTQYF TGTGCCAGCACCACAGACAGAAGCACAGATACGCAGTATTTT
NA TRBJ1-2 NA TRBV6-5 CASKMDGEDYGYTF TGTGCCAGCAAAATGGACGGTGAGGACTATGGCTACACCTTC
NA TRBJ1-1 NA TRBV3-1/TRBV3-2 CASSQRQNTEAFF TGTGCCAGCAGCCAAAGACAGAACACTGAAGCTTTCTTT
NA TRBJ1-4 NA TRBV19 CASSVTQGFDEKLFF TGTGCCAGTAGTGTCACACAGGGATTTGATGAAAAACTGTTTTTT
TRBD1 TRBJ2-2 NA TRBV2 CASSRQGFGELFF TGTGCCAGCAGTAGACAGGGTTTCGGGGAGCTGTTTTTT
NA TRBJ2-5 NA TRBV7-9 CASSFRSPNPSRETQYF TGTGCCAGCAGCTTCCGGTCCCCAAATCCCTCCCGAGAGACCCAGTACTTC
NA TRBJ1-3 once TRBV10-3 CATRTVRAGNTIYF TGTGCCACCCGGACAGTACGGGCTGGAAACACCATATATTTT
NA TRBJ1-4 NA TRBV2 CASQDWSGEEKLFF TGTGCCAGCCAAGATTGGTCAGGGGAGGAAAAACTGTTTTTT
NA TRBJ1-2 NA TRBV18 CASSQDRSYGYTF TGTGCCAGCTCACAAGACAGGTCCTATGGCTACACCTTC
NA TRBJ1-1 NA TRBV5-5 CASTRQAFSGTEAFF TGTGCCAGCACCAGACAGGCCTTCAGCGGCACTGAAGCTTTCTTT
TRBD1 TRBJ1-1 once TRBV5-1 CASSQQGTEAFF TGCGCCAGCAGCCAACAGGGGACTGAAGCTTTCTTT
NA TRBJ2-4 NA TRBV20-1 CSARDLRVTYF TGCAGTGCTAGAGATTTAAGGGTCACGTACTTC